Below, 9 T cell receptor beta chains from the same sample are listed, as sequenced in a study of blood T cell repertoires in COVID-19. Profiled with immunoSEQ multiplex PCR; TCRdb holds only in-frame clones, not every one. This table has approximately 200,000 clones, approximately 85% appearing once. Specimen: peripheral blood. The receptors stem from a man aged 55-75 years with acute or convalescent COVID-19.

The chain couples TRBV10-3 to TRBJ2-1; 8 bases map to TRBD2. Losses at the gene ends were 6 bases for V and 8 bases for J; bases not matched to a gene: 15. CDR1 is ENHRY and CDR2 is SYGVKD in the germline V gene. The CDR3 has 16 amino acids. The CDR3 region is CAIRGRVGSGSDEQFF. The DNA of the CDR3 is TGTGCCATCAGAGGGCGTGTGGGGAGCGGGAGCGATGAGCAGTTCTTC.

The gene calls are TRBV11-2 and TRBJ2-3; the D gene is possibly TRBD2 (6 bases). Deletions cut 4 bases from V and 0 bases from J, with 8 bases between. CDR3 length equals 14 residues. The germline V gene encodes CDR1 SGHAT and CDR2 FQNNGV. The CDR3: CASSWGTSTDTQYF. The CDR3 DNA reads as TGTGCCAGCAGCTGGGGGACTAGCACAGATACGCAGTATTTT.

CDR3 DNA sequence: TGTGCCAGCAGTGAAGGGGACAGGACTATCCCCTACGAGCAGTACTTC. Residues: CASSEGDRTIPYEQYF. The chain combines TRBV6-1 with TRBJ2-7; 8 positions agree with TRBD1. Looked up from germline, CDR1 is MNHNS and CDR2 is SASEGT. The CDR3 has 16 amino acids. V gave up 1 base and J gave up 2 bases; unmatched junction bases: 7.

The chain is built from TRBV5-1 and TRBJ2-2, with TRBD2 identical over 13 bases. The germline V gene has CDR1 SGHRS and CDR2 YFSETQ. This CDR3 region has 17 residues. The J segment lost 3 bases and the V segment lost 4 bases, leaving 6 bases of the junction unmatched. In DNA form, the CDR3 reads TGCGCCAGCAGCACCCCCGGACTAGCGGGAGACACCGGGGAGCTGTTTTTT. It translates to CASSTPGLAGDTGELFF.

The J gene is TRBJ2-1, the V gene TRBV7-2; 12 nucleotides line up with TRBD1. CDR1 SGHTA and CDR2 FQGNSA come from the germline V gene. V was clipped by 3 bases and J by 10 bases; unmatched bases: 4. The CDR3 is made up of 14 amino acids. In DNA form, the CDR3 reads TGTGCCAGCAGCTTGGGACAGGGGGCTCGAGAGCAGTTCTTC. This gives the protein CASSLGQGAREQFF.

In this sample, this clone turned up a few times. The sample contains more than one DNA sequence encoding this CDR3. V usage is TRBV9 and J usage is TRBJ2-3; possible D gene TRBD2, 5 bases. Trimming took 3 bases from V and 1 from J, leaving 9 bases between them. This CDR3 is built from 14 residues. CDR1 is SGDLS, CDR2 YYNGEE, per germline. The CDR3 sequence: CASSAGLGTDTQYF. For the CDR3, the DNA is TGTGCCAGCAGCGCCGGACTTGGCACAGATACGCAGTATTTT. The whole variable domain, filled in from reference TRBV9 and TRBJ2-3, reads DSGVTQTPKHLITATGQRVTLRCSPRSGDLSVYWYQQSLDQGLQFLIQYYNGEERAKGNILERFSAQQFPDLHSELNLSSLELGDSALYFCASSAGLGTDTQYFGPGTRLTVL.

This chain uses TRBV5-6 with TRBJ2-3, with a weak D call TRBD2 (5 bases). The CDR3 has 15 residues. Trimming shortened V by 1 base and J by 0 bases, and 9 bases separated the two germline ends. Germline CDR1 reads SGHDT; CDR2 reads YYEEEE. The CDR3 spells CASSLHGLSTDTQYF. CDR3 nucleotide sequence: TGTGCCAGCAGCTTGCACGGACTCAGCACAGATACGCAGTATTTT.

This clone was picked up a small number of times. The rearrangement links TRBV7-2 to TRBJ2-1; 10 bases fit TRBD2. The V and J ends lost 8 bases and 7 bases, in that order; junction bases with no gene match: 11. The germline gives CDR1 SGHTA, CDR2 FQGNSA. The CDR3 is 15 amino acids. Here the CDR3 reads CASAFWASGRNEQFF. CDR3 bases: TGTGCCAGCGCATTCTGGGCTAGCGGGAGAAATGAGCAGTTCTTC. Full variable domain (missing parts from reference TRBV7-2 and TRBJ2-1): GAGVSQSPSNKVTEKGKDVELRCDPISGHTALYWYRQSLGQGLEFLIYFQGNSAPDKSGLPSDRFSAERTGGSVSTLTIQRTQQEDSAVYLCASAFWASGRNEQFFGPGTRLTVL.

This chain connects TRBV19 to TRBJ2-5, with TRBD1 as a possible D gene (6 bases). Trimming cost V 4 bases and J 5 bases, with 14 bases left between them. CDR3 length equals 14 residues. Germline V gene lookup returns CDR1 LNHDA and CDR2 SQIVND (reference sequence). This chain's CDR3 is CASSTGTLRETQYF. CDR3 coding DNA: TGTGCCAGTAGTACTGGGACATTAAGGGAGACCCAGTACTTC. The full variable domain, completed using reference TRBV19 and TRBJ2-5, is DGGITQSPKYLFRKEGQNVTLSCEQNLNHDAMYWYRQDPGQGLRLIYYSQIVNDFQKGDIAEGYSVSREKKESFPLTVTSAQKNPTAFYLCASSTGTLRETQYFGPGTRLLVL.